A single sample is the source of the 17 T cell receptor beta chains below, sequenced in a study of patients and donors after allogeneic stem cell transplantation. TCRdb re-analysed the RT-PCR reads in MiXCR, keeping a single row per CDR3 protein. Of some 960,000 distinct CDR3 sequences in the sample, about 20% were seen once. Sequenced input: blood, either unsorted or a sorted T cell fraction (not recorded which). Source of these receptors: a human donor who was either an allogeneic HSCT recipient or a stem cell or donor lymphocyte infusion donor (not recorded which). It is not recorded whose cells these are; they may come from a transplant donor.

This clonotype appeared a single time. This chain uses TRBV28 with TRBJ2-7, with D possibly being TRBD1 or TRBD2 (5 bases each). The V end was cut by 5 bases, the J end by 10 bases, with 18 bases between. The CDR3 length is 13 residues. Germline V gene sequence: CDR1 MDHEN, CDR2 SYDVKM. The CDR3 DNA reads TGTGCCAGCAGTGGGTCAGCAGGGACGGTACAGTACTTC. This translates into CASSGSAGTVQYF. Combining the CDR3 with reference TRBV28 and TRBJ2-7 gives the whole variable domain DVKVTQSSRYLVKRTGEKVFLECVQDMDHENMFWYRQDPGLGLRLIYFSYDVKMKEKGDIPEGYSVSREKKERFSLILESASTNQTSMYLCASSGSAGTVQYFGPGTRLTVT.

With regard to this clonotype: With a far larger clone one base away, a read error is the likely cause. The chain has TRBV7-2 and TRBJ2-7, with 7 bases that match TRBD1. The CDR3 contains 14 residues. The V segment lost 5 bases and the J segment 2 bases; nucleotides outside the gene matches: 6. CDR1 SGHTA and CDR2 FQGNSA come from the germline V gene. The CDR3 nucleotides are TGTGCCAGCAGCCCGGGACAGTGGGCCTACGAGCAGTACTTC. Residues: CASSPGQWAYEQYF.

The chain has TRBV18 and TRBJ1-2; D remains ambiguous. The germline V gene encodes CDR1 KGHSH and CDR2 LQKENI. This CDR3 spans 16 amino acids. The V end was cut by 2 bases, the J end by 0 bases, with 13 bases between. CDR3 DNA: TGTGCCAGCTCACCAATGTCGACCGCGACTAACTATGGCTACACCTTC. Translation gives CASSPMSTATNYGYTF. Complete variable domain (other parts from reference TRBV18 and TRBJ1-2): NAGVMQNPRHLVRRRGQEARLRCSPMKGHSHVYWYRQLPEEGLKFMVYLQKENIIDESGMPKERFSAEFPKEGPSILRIQQVVRGDSAAYFCASSPMSTATNYGYTFGSGTRLTVV.

The rearrangement links TRBV4-1 to TRBJ2-7; TRBD1 is a possible D gene (5 bases). V shed 1 base and J shed 2 bases, with 12 bases lying between them. CDR1 and CDR2 from the germline V gene are MGHRA and YSYEKL. The CDR3 extends over 15 amino acids. The CDR3 DNA sequence: TGCGCCAGCAGCCAAGTACCGGACAAAACCTACGAGCAGTACTTC. Translation gives CASSQVPDKTYEQYF.

The chain couples TRBV5-4 to TRBJ2-2; TRBD1 agrees at 7 bases. With V trimmed by 3 bases and J by 3 bases, 11 bases remained unmatched. The CDR3 is 17 amino acids. The germline gives CDR1 SGHNT, CDR2 YYREEE (reference sequence). In DNA, the CDR3 is TGTGCCAGCAGCTCCCTACGACAGGGACGTGACACCGGGGAGCTGTTTTTT. It yields the protein CASSSLRQGRDTGELFF.

This sequence joins TRBV6-2 or TRBV6-3 and TRBJ2-1, with D tentatively TRBD1 or TRBD2 (6 bases each). Trimming stripped 6 bases from V and 9 bases from J, with 9 bases between. This CDR3 has 11 residues. CDR1 is MNHEY and CDR2 is SVGEGT in the germline V gene. The CDR3, as DNA: TGTGCCAGCAGCAAGGGGGGTGAGCAGTTCTTC. Amino acids: CASSKGGEQFF.

CDR3 DNA: TGTGCCACCAGAGAGGCAGCTAACTATGGCTACACCTTC. Protein sequence: CATREAANYGYTF. The chain is built from TRBV24-1 and TRBJ1-2, with no clear D. The CDR3 spans 13 residues. V lost 7 bases and J lost 0, with 8 bases in between. The germline V gene has CDR1 KGHDR and CDR2 SFDVKD.

The sample holds a few counts of this clonotype. CDR3 nucleotides: TGTGCCAGCAGCTTTAGGTACTCAGGGGGCTCCTACAATGAGCAGTTCTTC. This codes for CASSFRYSGGSYNEQFF. This sequence joins TRBV5-5 and TRBJ2-1; the match to TRBD1 covers 7 bases. V shed 2 bases and J 0 bases; nucleotides not matched to a gene: 8. The CDR3 contains 17 residues. The germline V gene has CDR1 SGHKS and CDR2 YYEKEE (reference sequence).

This clonotype was detected once. The chain couples TRBV2 to TRBJ2-1; 10 bases are shared with TRBD1. CDR3 length: 16 amino acids. Trimming at V came to 6 bases and at J to 2 bases, leaving 7 bases not matched to a gene. Germline CDR1 and CDR2: SNHLY and FYNNEI. As DNA, the CDR3 is TGTGCCAGCAGATCTACCGGGACAGGGGCCTACAATGAGCAGTTCTTC. It is translated as CASRSTGTGAYNEQFF.

V usage is TRBV20-1 and J usage is TRBJ2-5, with 10 bases that match TRBD1. This CDR3 comprises 15 residues. V dropped 5 bases and J dropped 3; count of bases not matched to a gene: 9. Germline V CDR1 and CDR2: DFQATT, SNEGSKA (reference sequence). The CDR3 protein is CSADPGQGKEETQYF. The CDR3 DNA reads as TGCAGTGCTGATCCGGGACAGGGGAAAGAAGAGACCCAGTACTTC.

The V gene is TRBV30, the J gene TRBJ2-2, with unresolved D. The germline V gene has CDR1 GTSNPN and CDR2 SVGIG (reference sequence). V lost 4 bases to trimming and J lost 0 bases, with 21 bases between them. This CDR3 contains 18 residues. CDR3 region: CAWKPRRAHFANTGELFF. CDR3 coding DNA: TGTGCCTGGAAACCTCGCAGAGCCCACTTCGCGAACACCGGGGAGCTGTTTTTT.

The rearrangement links TRBV25-1 to TRBJ2-1; 7 positions agree with TRBD2. The CDR3 runs to 15 residues. Germline-derived CDR1 and CDR2 are MGHDK and SYGVNS. The V segment lost 1 base and the J segment 7 bases; nucleotides outside the gene matches: 7. The CDR3 DNA reads as TGTGCCAGCAGTGAATCGGGACTACGACAAAATGAGCAGTTCTTC. This translates into CASSESGLRQNEQFF.

This clonotype turned up a few times. The gene calls are TRBV5-1 and TRBJ2-2; 11 bases are shared with TRBD2. CDR1 and CDR2 (germline): SGHRS, YFSETQ. J lost 0 bases, V lost 0 bases, and 4 bases had no gene match. The CDR3 extends over 18 amino acids. DNA of the CDR3: TGCGCCAGCAGCTTGGAAGCTAGCGGGGGGCCGAACACCGGGGAGCTGTTTTTT. Its protein is CASSLEASGGPNTGELFF.

This clonotype has more than one count but fewer than ten. This chain joins TRBV3-1 and TRBJ1-3; 7 nucleotides align to TRBD1. Germline V gene data show CDR1 as LGHDT and CDR2 as YNNKEL (reference sequence). The CDR3 is made up of 16 amino acids. Trimming cost V 4 bases and J 3 bases; bases outside gene matches: 9. CDR3 sequence: CASSRRAGGGGNTIYF. DNA for the CDR3: TGTGCCAGCAGCCGAAGGGCAGGGGGTGGTGGAAACACCATATATTTT.

This rearrangement joins TRBV6-5 to TRBJ2-7, with D maybe TRBD1 (6 bases). V lost 2 bases and J lost 7, with 15 bases in between. The CDR3 sequence is 14 residues long. The germline V gene has CDR1 MNHEY and CDR2 SVGAGI. This CDR3 is CASSYGSRGSEQYF. In DNA form, the CDR3 reads TGTGCCAGCAGTTACGGGTCCAGGGGCAGTGAGCAGTACTTC.

CDR3 nucleotides: TGCAGTGCCCCAGGGGGTACGCAGTATTTT. It yields the protein CSAPGGTQYF. V gene TRBV20-1 combines with J gene TRBJ2-3, with 7 bases identical to TRBD1. The trim removed 6 bases at V and 8 bases at J, leaving 2 bases unmatched. The length of the CDR3 is 10 residues. From germline, CDR1 is DFQATT and CDR2 SNEGSKA (reference sequence).

This chain uses TRBV30 with TRBJ1-1; D is ambiguous. Germline CDR1 is GTSNPN and CDR2 is SVGIG (reference sequence). V was trimmed by 4 bases and J by 0 bases, leaving 9 bases between them. There are 13 residues in the CDR3. The DNA of the CDR3 is TGTGCCTGGAATCCCGACCTGAACACTGAAGCTTTCTTT. Translated: CAWNPDLNTEAFF.